This T cell receptor beta chain stems from a study of persistence of HIV-infected CD4 T cells. Concerning this clone itself: Its specificity is unknown.

Study outcomes and limitations: Proviral oligoclonality tracked with TCR oligoclonality within the same sorted cells. Degenerate expanded CDR3beta sequences were enriched among CMV- and Gag-responding cells.

Overlapping HIV-1 Gag 15-mer peptides at about 1 ug per peptide per mL were used. Sorting of responding CD4+ T cells relied on upregulated CD40 ligand together with CD69. The CDR3 runs 14 residues. The V gene lost 0 bases and the J gene lost 9 bases, with 15 bases spanning the gap. The germline gives CDR1 LGHDT, CDR2 YNNKEL (reference sequence). Sequencing used immunoSEQ version 4 in survey mode. Here immunoSEQ multiplex PCR was the method, and the copy in TCRdb shows in-frame clones only, minus some. The repertoire holds around 32,000 clones, with 70% as singletons. This sample comprised CD4+ T cells sorted from PBMCs after roughly 18-hour stimulation, obtained from a patient who received antiretroviral therapy. This TCR was sampled from an adult man with HIV who was CMV-seropositive. The chain recombines TRBV3-1 (or the pseudogene TRBV3-2) with TRBJ2-7; D call uncertain. CDR3 amino acids: CASSQDDWAPGQYF. The CDR3 DNA sequence: TGTGCCAGCAGCCAAGATGATTGGGCTCCCGGGCAGTACTTC.